Presented here are 18 T cell receptor beta chains from one specimen sequenced in a study of shared clonotypes between healthy human individuals. Method: immunoSEQ multiplex PCR; TCRdb's copy keeps in-frame clones and lacks some. The sample holds some 1,600,000 clones, 98% seen once. Sequenced sample: naive CD4+ T cells sorted from blood. Subset of the sample: CD45RA+ positively selected. The receptors were sampled from a man aged 30 to 39 in good health.

This chain joins TRBV28 and TRBJ1-4, with a possible D match to TRBD1 (6 bases). Trimming took 2 bases from V and 8 from J, leaving 12 bases between them. CDR1 is MDHEN, CDR2 SYDVKM, per germline. The CDR3 has 14 residues. CDR3 in DNA: TGTGCCAGCAGTTTACAGGGGATGGGAGAAAAACTGTTTTTT. Translated, it gives CASSLQGMGEKLFF.

The chain is built from TRBV7-2 and TRBJ1-2; D not resolved. Germline V gene lookup returns CDR1 SGHTA and CDR2 FQGNSA. Trimming stripped 3 bases from V and 4 bases from J, with 6 bases between. The CDR3 loop spans 12 amino acids. The CDR3 loop reads CASSFAPYGYTF. Written as DNA, the CDR3 is TGTGCCAGCAGCTTCGCCCCCTATGGCTACACCTTC. Combining the CDR3 with reference TRBV7-2 and TRBJ1-2 gives the whole variable domain GAGVSQSPSNKVTEKGKDVELRCDPISGHTALYWYRQSLGQGLEFLIYFQGNSAPDKSGLPSDRFSAERTGGSVSTLTIQRTQQEDSAVYLCASSFAPYGYTFGSGTRLTVV.

The chain uses TRBV6-1 and TRBJ2-7, with D possibly being TRBD1 (6 bases). V was trimmed by 4 bases and J by 4 bases, leaving 11 bases between them. CDR3 length: 13 amino acids. Germline V gives CDR1 MNHNS, CDR2 SASEGT. This chain's CDR3 is CASSGEGGYEQYF. The CDR3 DNA reads as TGTGCCAGCAGTGGGGAAGGGGGATACGAGCAGTACTTC.

In the case of this clone: Other DNA sequences in this sample translate to the same CDR3. V and J are TRBV2 and TRBJ1-5; D perhaps matches TRBD1 (5 bases). CDR3 length: 13 amino acids. Trimming took 6 bases from V and 5 from J, leaving 11 bases between them. The germline gives CDR1 SNHLY, CDR2 FYNNEI. This chain's CDR3 is CASRGPGDQPQHF. In nucleotides, the CDR3 is TGTGCCAGCAGGGGACCTGGCGATCAGCCCCAGCATTTT.

On this clone: Within the sample, other DNA sequences also encode this same CDR3. The rearrangement uses TRBV2 and TRBJ2-1; D gene ambiguous. The CDR3 runs 11 residues. The ends were cut back, 4 bases at V and 7 bases at J, with 5 bases in the middle. Germline CDR1 is SNHLY and CDR2 is FYNNEI. The CDR3 reads CASSGHNEQFF. CDR3 in DNA: TGTGCCAGCAGTGGCCATAATGAGCAGTTCTTC. The complete variable domain, with remaining parts taken from reference TRBV2 and TRBJ2-1, reads EPEVTQTPSHQVTQMGQEVILRCVPISNHLYFYWYRQILGQKVEFLVSFYNNEISEKSEIFDDQFSVERPDGSNFTLKIRSTKLEDSAMYFCASSGHNEQFFGPGTRLTVL.

The chain links TRBV27 to TRBJ2-1; a weak D match, TRBD2 (6 bases). The CDR3 spans 15 residues. V lost 6 bases, J lost 6 bases, and 18 bases lay in between. Per the germline V gene, CDR1 is MNHEY and CDR2 is SMNVEV (reference sequence). This CDR3 is CASSSPARRGNEQFF. The CDR3 region has the DNA TGTGCCAGCAGCTCCCCCGCCCGGAGGGGCAATGAGCAGTTCTTC.

The rearrangement joins TRBV5-6 to TRBJ1-5, with D perhaps TRBD1 (5 bases). Germline lookup yields CDR1 SGHDT and CDR2 YYEEEE. Trimming pared 2 bases from V and 2 bases from J, leaving 17 bases between. This CDR3 has 17 residues. This CDR3 is CASSLTLSQDRNQPQHF. For the CDR3, the DNA is TGTGCCAGCAGCTTAACGCTCTCACAGGACCGCAATCAGCCCCAGCATTTT.

V is TRBV28 and J is TRBJ2-3; a weak D match, TRBD2 (6 bases). This CDR3 comprises 15 residues. CDR1 is MDHEN and CDR2 is SYDVKM in the germline V gene. Deletions cut 1 base from V and 4 bases from J, with 12 bases between. For the CDR3, the DNA is TGTGCCAGCAGTTTATTGGGCCCGGGGGCAGATACGCAGTATTTT. Its protein is CASSLLGPGADTQYF.

The chain links TRBV20-1 to TRBJ2-5; D unresolved. The germline CDR1 and CDR2 sequences are DFQATT and SNEGSKA (reference sequence). Trimming took 6 bases from V and 5 from J, leaving 10 bases between them. This CDR3 has 11 amino acids. The CDR3 nucleotides read TGCAGTGCCAGGATTGTGGAGACCCAGTACTTC. It encodes CSARIVETQYF.

The chain links TRBV28 to TRBJ2-3, with TRBD2 matching 11 bases. Germline V gene sequence: CDR1 MDHEN, CDR2 SYDVKM. V gave up 4 bases and J gave up 0 bases; unmatched junction bases: 3. CDR3 size: 16 residues. CDR3 residues: CASSSRTSGSTDTQYF. CDR3 nucleotides: TGTGCCAGCAGTTCTAGGACTAGCGGGAGCACAGATACGCAGTATTTT.

The V call is TRBV7-9, the J call TRBJ2-1; 13 bases agree with TRBD2. CDR1 and CDR2 (germline): SEHNR, FQNEAQ (reference sequence). V shed 5 bases, J shed 9 bases, and the junction held 4 bases outside the gene matches. The CDR3 extends over 14 amino acids. The CDR3 DNA reads as TGTGCCAGCAGCCGCGGACTAGCGGGAGCTGAGCAGTTCTTC. Amino acids: CASSRGLAGAEQFF.

V gene TRBV5-1 combines with J gene TRBJ2-1; 9 positions match TRBD1. With 2 bases clipped from V and 8 bases from J, the junction kept 8 bases outside the gene matches. Germline lookup yields CDR1 SGHRS and CDR2 YFSETQ. CDR3 length: 15 residues. The CDR3 protein is CASSLPGQGLHEQFF. DNA for the CDR3: TGCGCCAGCAGCTTACCGGGACAGGGACTCCATGAGCAGTTCTTC.

The gene calls are TRBV5-5 and TRBJ2-7; 7 bases align to TRBD1. Germline V CDR1 and CDR2: SGHKS, YYEKEE (reference sequence). The CDR3 extends over 14 amino acids. V gave up 1 base and J gave up 3 bases; unmatched junction bases: 4. The CDR3 DNA reads TGTGCCAGCAGCTTGAGACAGGGTTTCTACGAGCAGTACTTC. It specifies CASSLRQGFYEQYF.

The V call is TRBV14, the J call TRBJ1-4; D is uncertain. V dropped 3 bases and J dropped 8 bases, with 10 bases sitting between them. This CDR3 region has 13 residues. Germline values: CDR1 SGHDN, CDR2 FVKESK. CDR3 DNA sequence: TGTGCCAGCAGCCACGGACCTTCGGAAAAACTGTTTTTT. It is translated as CASSHGPSEKLFF.

The chain joins TRBV6-6 to TRBJ2-1, with TRBD2 matching over 11 bases. Germline V gene data show CDR1 as MNHNY and CDR2 as SVGAGI (reference sequence). The CDR3 totals 14 residues. V trimming: 8 bases; J trimming: 9 bases; junction bases outside the gene matches: 9. CDR3 in amino acids: CASLAVAGGFEQFF. The DNA of the CDR3 is TGTGCCAGCCTAGCGGTAGCGGGAGGGTTTGAGCAGTTCTTC.

The chain joins TRBV6-5 to TRBJ1-1, with D maybe TRBD1 (6 bases). Germline values: CDR1 MNHEY, CDR2 SVGAGI. V was shortened by 6 bases and J by 7 bases, with 15 bases between the two germline ends. The CDR3 consists of 13 residues. The CDR3, as DNA: TGTGCCAGCAGCCCCAACAGGGCCCGTGAAGCTTTCTTT. It specifies CASSPNRAREAFF.

The gene calls are TRBV5-1 and TRBJ1-2; D not certain. The ends were cut back, 3 bases at V and 4 bases at J, with 10 bases in the middle. CDR1 is SGHRS and CDR2 is YFSETQ in the germline V gene. CDR3 size: 13 residues. The CDR3 reads CASSWEDGYGYTF. CDR3 coding DNA: TGCGCCAGCAGCTGGGAGGACGGCTATGGCTACACCTTC. Variable domain in full (rest from reference TRBV5-1 and TRBJ1-2): KAGVTQTPRYLIKTRGQQVTLSCSPISGHRSVSWYQQTPGQGLQFLFEYFSETQRNKGNFPGRFSGRQFSNSRSEMNVSTLELGDSALYLCASSWEDGYGYTFGSGTRLTVV.

This sequence joins TRBV19 and TRBJ2-1; D gene unclear. Trimming stripped 2 bases from V and 7 bases from J, with 9 bases between. The CDR3 extends over 13 amino acids. Germline assignment: CDR1 LNHDA and CDR2 SQIVND (reference sequence). CDR3 sequence: CASSISGLNEQFF. CDR3 DNA sequence: TGTGCCAGTAGTATATCAGGCTTAAATGAGCAGTTCTTC.